These T cell receptor beta chains were read from a single sample in a study of CD8+ T cells in alopecia areata. TCRdb's copy holds only in-frame clones and misses some; the assay was immunoSEQ multiplex PCR. The table records fewer than 250,000 clones, 60% of them present only once. This specimen consisted of CD4+ T cells sorted from blood, obtained at week 24, from a patient treated with tofacitinib. These receptors all stem from a human donor with alopecia areata. Each CDR3 is given with its conserved first and last residue. A D gene is named only where the DNA matches it firmly. Not every row has a clone size; where given, it reads once, few, many or a size class.

TRBD1	.	TRBV6-5	TRBJ2-7	TGTGCCAGCAGTTACTCCGGGACAGGGTCCTACGAGCAGTACTTC	CASSYSGTGSYEQYF
.	many	TRBV7-2	TRBJ2-7	TGTGCCAGCAGCTTAGCGCCCTACGAGCAGTACTTC	CASSLAPYEQYF
.	few	TRBV5-8	TRBJ1-6	TGTGCCAGCAGCTTCGGGGAAGGTCGTAATTCACCCCTCCACTTT	CASSFGEGRNSPLHF
.	few	TRBV29-1	TRBJ1-2	TGCAGCGTTATGGGGGTGCACTATGGCTACACCTTC	CSVMGVHYGYTF
.	.	TRBV29-1	TRBJ1-1	TGCAGCGTTGAAGACGTCAAGGAAGCTTTCTTT	CSVEDVKEAFF
.	few	TRBV6-6	TRBJ1-5	TGTGCCAGCACCCAGGGGAGGAGAGACAATCAGCCCCAGCATTTT	CASTQGRRDNQPQHF
.	once	TRBV7-9	TRBJ2-3	TGTGCCAGCAGCTCGACAGATACGCAGTATTTT	CASSSTDTQYF
.	.	TRBV7-2	TRBJ1-4	TGTGCCAGCAGCCCGGTGGGGCGTTTGCAAACTAATGAAAAACTGTTTTTT	CASSPVGRLQTNEKLFF
.	.	TRBV5-4	TRBJ1-2	TGTGCCAGCAGCTTGGCGGGACATAACTATGGCTACACCTTC	CASSLAGHNYGYTF
TRBD1	few	TRBV19	TRBJ2-4	TGTGCCAGTAGTAGAAGGGGGCAGGCTAAAGACAAAAACATTCAGTACTTC	CASSRRGQAKDKNIQYF
.	.	TRBV29-1	TRBJ1-1	TGCAGCGTTGAATTTGGAGAGGGGCCCAGGAACACTGAAGCTTTCTTT	CSVEFGEGPRNTEAFF
TRBD1	.	TRBV29-1	TRBJ2-1	TGCAGCATGAAGGGACAGGGGGTCAATGAGCAGTTCTTC	CSMKGQGVNEQFF
.	.	TRBV30	TRBJ2-7	TGTGCCTGGGCCCGGGATACCATCTACGAGCAGTACTTC	CAWARDTIYEQYF
.	.	TRBV4-2	TRBJ1-5	TGTGCCAGCAGCCCTAATCCCCAAAGAAATCAGCCCCAGCATTTT	CASSPNPQRNQPQHF
TRBD2	.	TRBV2	TRBJ2-1	TGTGCCAGCAGTGAAGGACTAGCGGGAGTCAATGAGCAGTTCTTC	CASSEGLAGVNEQFF
TRBD2	.	TRBV29-1	TRBJ2-3	TGCAGCCATAGCGGGGGGGCGACGACAGATACGCAGTATTTT	CSHSGGATTDTQYF
.	few	TRBV2	TRBJ1-1	TGTGCCAGCAGTGAATACGACAGGACTAACACTGAAGCTTTCTTT	CASSEYDRTNTEAFF
.	few	TRBV9	TRBJ2-5	TGTGCCAGCAGCGTAGGACAGACCCAAGAGACCCAGTACTTC	CASSVGQTQETQYF
TRBD2	few	TRBV2	TRBJ2-1	TGTGCCAGCAGTGATCGGGGGGGCGAGTTCTTC	CASSDRGGEFF
.	.	TRBV4-2	TRBJ1-4	TGTGCCAGCAGCCAAGAACCCGCCCCTAATGAAAAACTGTTTTTT	CASSQEPAPNEKLFF
.	.	TRBV29-1	TRBJ1-2	TGCAGCGTTGAAGACGAAATCACGAATGGCTACACCTTC	CSVEDEITNGYTF
TRBD1	.	TRBV4-3	TRBJ1-6	TGCGCCAGCAGCCGGGGACAGGGGGCTTCACCCCTCCACTTT	CASSRGQGASPLHF
.	.	TRBV29-1	TRBJ1-1	TGCAGCGTTACAGGAGTTACGAACACTGAAGCTTTCTTT	CSVTGVTNTEAFF
.	.	TRBV30	TRBJ2-3	TGTGCCTGGAGTTCCAAGGATACGCAGTATTTT	CAWSSKDTQYF
TRBD2	few	TRBV6-5	TRBJ2-7	TGTGCCAGCAGGCGGACTAGCGGATCCTACGAGCAGTACTTC	CASRRTSGSYEQYF
TRBD1	.	TRBV2	TRBJ1-5	TGTGCCAGCAGCGAACGGACAGGGGCTAGCAATCAGCCCCAGCATTTT	CASSERTGASNQPQHF
.	.	TRBV10-3	TRBJ1-5	TGTGCCATCAGTGAGGGCAGGGAGGCCAATCAGCCCCAGCATTTT	CAISEGREANQPQHF
.	.	TRBV30	TRBJ1-2	TGTGCCTGGAGTACCGAGGCGGATGGCTACACCTTC	CAWSTEADGYTF
.	.	TRBV30	TRBJ2-2	TGTGCCTGGAATTCTATGACCGGGGAGCTGTTTTTT	CAWNSMTGELFF
.	.	TRBV30	TRBJ1-1	TGTGCCTGGAGGCGGGGGACGAACACTGAAGCTTTCTTT	CAWRRGTNTEAFF
.	.	TRBV5-1	TRBJ1-1	TGCGCCAGCAGCTCAGGGGTGACCCCTGAAGCTTTCTTT	CASSSGVTPEAFF
.	few	TRBV4-3	TRBJ1-5	TGCGCCAGCAGCCAAGGGCAGGGGTATCAGCCCCAGCATTTT	CASSQGQGYQPQHF